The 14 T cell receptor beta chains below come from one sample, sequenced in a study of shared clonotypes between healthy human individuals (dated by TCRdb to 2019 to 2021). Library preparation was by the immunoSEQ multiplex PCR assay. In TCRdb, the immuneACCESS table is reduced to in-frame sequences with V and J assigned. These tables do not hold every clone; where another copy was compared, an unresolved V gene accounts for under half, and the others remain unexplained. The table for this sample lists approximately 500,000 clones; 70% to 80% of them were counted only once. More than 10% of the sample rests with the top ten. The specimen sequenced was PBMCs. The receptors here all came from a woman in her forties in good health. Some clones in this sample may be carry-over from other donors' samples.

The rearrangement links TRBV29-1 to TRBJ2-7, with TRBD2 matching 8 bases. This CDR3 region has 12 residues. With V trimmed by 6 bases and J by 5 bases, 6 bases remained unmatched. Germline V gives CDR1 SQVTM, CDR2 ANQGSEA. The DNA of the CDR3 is TGCAGCGTACTAGCGGCAGGCCACGAGCAGTACTTC. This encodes CSVLAAGHEQYF.

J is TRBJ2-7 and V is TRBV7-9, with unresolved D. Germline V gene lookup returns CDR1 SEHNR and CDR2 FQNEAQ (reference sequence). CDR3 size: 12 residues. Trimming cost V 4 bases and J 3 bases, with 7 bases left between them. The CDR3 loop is CASSWQIYEQYF. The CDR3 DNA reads TGTGCCAGCAGCTGGCAGATCTACGAGCAGTACTTC.

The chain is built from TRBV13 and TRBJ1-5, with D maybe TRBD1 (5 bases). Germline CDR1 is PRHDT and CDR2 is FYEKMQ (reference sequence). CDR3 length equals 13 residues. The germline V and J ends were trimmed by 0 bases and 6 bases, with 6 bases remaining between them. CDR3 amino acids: CASSLGRAQPQHF. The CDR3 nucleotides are TGTGCCAGCAGCTTAGGCAGGGCTCAGCCCCAGCATTTT.

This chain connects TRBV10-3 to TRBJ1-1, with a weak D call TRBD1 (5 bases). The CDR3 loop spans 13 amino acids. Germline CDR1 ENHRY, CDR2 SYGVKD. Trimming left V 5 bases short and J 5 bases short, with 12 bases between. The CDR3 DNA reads TGTGCCATCAGTACCGGGACTGGGACTGAAGCTTTCTTT. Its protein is CAISTGTGTEAFF.

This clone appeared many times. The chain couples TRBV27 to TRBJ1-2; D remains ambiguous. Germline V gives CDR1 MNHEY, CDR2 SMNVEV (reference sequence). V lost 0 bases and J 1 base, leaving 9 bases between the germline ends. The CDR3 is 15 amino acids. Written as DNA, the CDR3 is TGTGCCAGCAGTTTATCCCCCGGACTTAACTATGGCTACACCTTC. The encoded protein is CASSLSPGLNYGYTF.

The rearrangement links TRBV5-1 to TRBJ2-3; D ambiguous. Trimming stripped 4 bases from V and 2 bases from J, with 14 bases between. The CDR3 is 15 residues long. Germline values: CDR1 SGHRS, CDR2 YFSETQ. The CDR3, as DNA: TGCGCCAGCAGCCTGGATGCGGCTTACACAGATACGCAGTATTTT. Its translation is CASSLDAAYTDTQYF.

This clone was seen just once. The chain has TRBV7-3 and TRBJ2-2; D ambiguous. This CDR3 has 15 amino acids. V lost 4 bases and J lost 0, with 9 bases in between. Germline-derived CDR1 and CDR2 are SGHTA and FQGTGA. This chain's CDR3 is CASSSPPANTGELFF. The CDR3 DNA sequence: TGTGCCAGCAGCTCCCCCCCGGCGAACACCGGGGAGCTGTTTTTT.

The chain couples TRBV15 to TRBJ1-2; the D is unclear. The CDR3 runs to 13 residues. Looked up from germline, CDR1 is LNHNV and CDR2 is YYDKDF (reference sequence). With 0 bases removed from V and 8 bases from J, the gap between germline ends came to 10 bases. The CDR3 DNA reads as TGTGCCACCAGCAGAGATGTGGGAAGAGGCTACACCTTC. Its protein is CATSRDVGRGYTF.

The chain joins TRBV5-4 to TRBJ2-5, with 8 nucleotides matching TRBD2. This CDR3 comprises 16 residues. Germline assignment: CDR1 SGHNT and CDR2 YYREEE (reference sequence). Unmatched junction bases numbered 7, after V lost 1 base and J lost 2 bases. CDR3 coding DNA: TGTGCCAGCAGCTTGACCCTTACTAGCGGACAAGAGACCCAGTACTTC. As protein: CASSLTLTSGQETQYF.

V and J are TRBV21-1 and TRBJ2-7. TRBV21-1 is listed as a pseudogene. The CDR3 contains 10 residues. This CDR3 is CASRCHEQYF. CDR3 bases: TGTGCCAGTCGATGCCACGAGCAGTACTTC.

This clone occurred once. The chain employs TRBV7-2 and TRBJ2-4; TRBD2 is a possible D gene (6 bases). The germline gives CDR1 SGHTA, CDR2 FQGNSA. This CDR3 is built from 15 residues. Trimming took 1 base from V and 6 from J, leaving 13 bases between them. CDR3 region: CASSLESRRGNIQYF. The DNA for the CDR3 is TGTGCCAGCAGCTTAGAAAGCAGGAGGGGAAACATTCAGTACTTC. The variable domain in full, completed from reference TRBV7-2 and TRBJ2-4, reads GAGVSQSPSNKVTEKGKDVELRCDPISGHTALYWYRQSLGQGLEFLIYFQGNSAPDKSGLPSDRFSAERTGGSVSTLTIQRTQQEDSAVYLCASSLESRRGNIQYFGAGTRLSVL.

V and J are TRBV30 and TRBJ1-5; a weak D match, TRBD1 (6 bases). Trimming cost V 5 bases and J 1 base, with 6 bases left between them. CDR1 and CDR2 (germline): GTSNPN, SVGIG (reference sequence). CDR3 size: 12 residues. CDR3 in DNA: TGTGCCTGGGGACAGAGCAATCAGCCCCAGCATTTT. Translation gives CAWGQSNQPQHF.

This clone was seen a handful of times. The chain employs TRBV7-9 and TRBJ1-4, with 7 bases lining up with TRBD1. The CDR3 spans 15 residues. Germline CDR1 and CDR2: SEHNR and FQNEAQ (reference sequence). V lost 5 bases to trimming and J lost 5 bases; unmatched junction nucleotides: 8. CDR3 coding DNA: TGTGCCAGCAGCGAGACAGGGAGGGGCAATGAAAAACTGTTTTTT. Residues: CASSETGRGNEKLFF.

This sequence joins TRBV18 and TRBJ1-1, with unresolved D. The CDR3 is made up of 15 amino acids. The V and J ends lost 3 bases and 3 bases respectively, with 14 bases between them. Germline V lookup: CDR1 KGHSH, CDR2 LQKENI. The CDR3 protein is CASSPVRQVHTEAFF. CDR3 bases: TGTGCCAGCTCACCCGTACGGCAGGTCCACACTGAAGCTTTCTTT.